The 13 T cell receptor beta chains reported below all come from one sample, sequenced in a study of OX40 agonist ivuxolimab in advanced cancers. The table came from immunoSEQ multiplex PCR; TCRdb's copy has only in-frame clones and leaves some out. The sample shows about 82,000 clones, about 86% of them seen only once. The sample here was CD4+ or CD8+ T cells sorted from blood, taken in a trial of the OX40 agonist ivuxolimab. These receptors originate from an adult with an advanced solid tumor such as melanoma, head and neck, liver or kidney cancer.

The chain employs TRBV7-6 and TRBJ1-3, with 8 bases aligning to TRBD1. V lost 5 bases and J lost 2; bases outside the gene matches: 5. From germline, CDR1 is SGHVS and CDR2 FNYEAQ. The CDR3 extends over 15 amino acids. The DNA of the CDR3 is TGTGCCAGCAGCAGGACAGGGCCCCCTGGAAACACCATATATTTT. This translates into CASSRTGPPGNTIYF.

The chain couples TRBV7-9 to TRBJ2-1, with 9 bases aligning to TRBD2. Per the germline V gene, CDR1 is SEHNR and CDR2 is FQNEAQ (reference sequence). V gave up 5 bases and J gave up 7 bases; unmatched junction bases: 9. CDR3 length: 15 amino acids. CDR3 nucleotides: TGTGCCAGCAGCCCGTTAGCGGGAGCAACAAATGAGCAGTTCTTC. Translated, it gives CASSPLAGATNEQFF.

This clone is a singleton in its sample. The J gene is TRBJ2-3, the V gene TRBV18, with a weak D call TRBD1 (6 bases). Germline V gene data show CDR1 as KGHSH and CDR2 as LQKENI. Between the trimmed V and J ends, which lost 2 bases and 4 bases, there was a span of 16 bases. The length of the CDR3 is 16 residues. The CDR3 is CASSPGTGQIADTQYF. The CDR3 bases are TGTGCCAGCTCACCAGGGACCGGACAGATAGCAGATACGCAGTATTTT.

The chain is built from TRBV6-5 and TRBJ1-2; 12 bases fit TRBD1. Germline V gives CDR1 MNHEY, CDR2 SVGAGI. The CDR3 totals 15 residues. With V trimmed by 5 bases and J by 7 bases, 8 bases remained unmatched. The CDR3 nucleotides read TGTGCCAGCAGTCCCCGGGACAGGGGGCACGGTGGCTACACCTTC. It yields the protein CASSPRDRGHGGYTF.

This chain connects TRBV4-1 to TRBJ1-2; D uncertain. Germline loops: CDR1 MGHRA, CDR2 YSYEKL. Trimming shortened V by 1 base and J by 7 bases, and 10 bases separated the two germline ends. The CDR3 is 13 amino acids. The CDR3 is CASSQAPLAGYTF. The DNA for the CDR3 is TGCGCCAGCAGCCAAGCCCCGCTGGCTGGCTACACCTTC.

CDR3: CASSPTSLGDTQYF. CDR3 sequence (DNA): TGTGCCAGCAGCCCCACTAGTCTGGGAGATACGCAGTATTTT. J is TRBJ2-3 and V is TRBV9; D is possibly TRBD2 (5 bases). The CDR3 runs to 14 residues. With 4 bases removed from V and 5 bases from J, the gap between germline ends came to 14 bases. CDR1 is SGDLS, CDR2 YYNGEE, per germline.

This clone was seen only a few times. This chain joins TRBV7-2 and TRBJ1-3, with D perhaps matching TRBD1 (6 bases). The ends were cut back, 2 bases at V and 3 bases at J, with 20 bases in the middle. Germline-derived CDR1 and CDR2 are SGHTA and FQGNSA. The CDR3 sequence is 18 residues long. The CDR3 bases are TGTGCCAGCAGCTTAACCCCTATGGGGAGGGGGGGTGGAAACACCATATATTTT. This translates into CASSLTPMGRGGGNTIYF.

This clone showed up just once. The CDR3 sequence: CASSHPQGANTGELFF. CDR3 sequence (DNA): TGTGCCAGCAGCCACCCACAGGGGGCAAACACCGGGGAGCTGTTTTTT. The chain couples TRBV4-2 to TRBJ2-2; 9 nucleotides match TRBD1. The germline CDR1 and CDR2 sequences are LGHNA and YNFKEQ. With 3 bases clipped from V and 2 bases from J, the junction kept 4 bases outside the gene matches. The CDR3 is 16 residues long.

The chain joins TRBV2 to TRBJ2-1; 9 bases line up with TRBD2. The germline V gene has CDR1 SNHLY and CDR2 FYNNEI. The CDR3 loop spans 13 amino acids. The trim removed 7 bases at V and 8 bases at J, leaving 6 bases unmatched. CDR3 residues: CASNGLASDEQFF. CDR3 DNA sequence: TGTGCCAGCAATGGACTAGCGTCCGATGAGCAGTTCTTC.

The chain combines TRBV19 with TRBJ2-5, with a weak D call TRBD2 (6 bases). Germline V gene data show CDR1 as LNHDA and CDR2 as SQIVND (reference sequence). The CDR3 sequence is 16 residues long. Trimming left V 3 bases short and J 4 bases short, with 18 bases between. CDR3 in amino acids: CASSIGVRSRGETQYF. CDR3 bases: TGTGCCAGTAGTATTGGGGTGAGGTCGCGGGGAGAGACCCAGTACTTC.

The CDR3 DNA sequence: TGTGCCAGCAGCCCCAATGATAGGGTGGCGGAGACCCAGTACTTC. It codes for CASSPNDRVAETQYF. The chain combines TRBV9 with TRBJ2-5, with D uncertain. V shed 4 bases and J shed 5 bases, with 18 bases lying between them. Germline CDR1 and CDR2: SGDLS and YYNGEE. The CDR3 loop spans 15 amino acids.

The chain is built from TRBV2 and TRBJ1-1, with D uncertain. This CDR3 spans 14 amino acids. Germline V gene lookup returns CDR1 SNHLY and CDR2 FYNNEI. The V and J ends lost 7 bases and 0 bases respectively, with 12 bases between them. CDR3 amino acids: CASTPDGMNTEAFF. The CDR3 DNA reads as TGTGCCAGCACCCCGGACGGGATGAACACTGAAGCTTTCTTT. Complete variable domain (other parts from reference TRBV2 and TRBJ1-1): EPEVTQTPSHQVTQMGQEVILRCVPISNHLYFYWYRQILGQKVEFLVSFYNNEISEKSEIFDDQFSVERPDGSNFTLKIRSTKLEDSAMYFCASTPDGMNTEAFFGQGTRLTVV.

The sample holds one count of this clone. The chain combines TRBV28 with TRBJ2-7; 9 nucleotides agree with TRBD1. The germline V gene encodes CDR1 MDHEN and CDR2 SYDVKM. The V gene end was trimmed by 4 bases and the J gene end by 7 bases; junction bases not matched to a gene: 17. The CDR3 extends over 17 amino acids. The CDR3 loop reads CASSSYSTGGGIREQYF. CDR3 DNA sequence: TGTGCCAGCAGTTCATACTCGACAGGGGGGGGTATCCGGGAGCAGTACTTC.